A selection of T cell receptor beta chains follows, all from one sample in a study of CD8+CD57+ T cells in acquired aplastic anemia. TCRdb re-called the reads through MiXCR, storing one row per CDR3 protein. The sample lists roughly 250,000 distinct CDR3 sequences; 82% were seen once. The sequencing input was sorted CD4+, CD8+, or CD8+CD57+ T cells (not recorded which) from PBMCs. The receptors stem from a human donor with aplastic anemia. The CDR3 runs from the conserved cysteine through the conserved F or W.

j_call v_call cdr3_aa
TRBJ1-6 TRBV15 CATTLRQAGDSPLHF
TRBJ2-5 TRBV15 CATSRGTSSDTQYF
TRBJ2-1 TRBV2 CASGDGGNNEQFF
TRBJ2-7 TRBV29-1 CSVELAGIYEQYF
TRBJ1-2 TRBV7-6 CASSSERGDSLLHYTF
TRBJ2-3 TRBV7-3 CASSPSGTWGETHF
TRBJ2-4 TRBV7-9 CASGVVGGELYF
TRBJ1-1 TRBV7-8 CASRPTGITEAFF
TRBJ1-4 TRBV12-3/TRBV12-4 CASSFLAGAGTEKLFF
TRBJ2-3 TRBV7-8 CASSSGVTGGQLFF
TRBJ1-2 TRBV2 CTSGEGLAGAYTF
TRBJ2-1 TRBV7-2 CASSFDPDGKAQFF
TRBJ2-5 TRBV7-4 CASSRGSSQETQYF
TRBJ1-2 TRBV20-1 CSARDQEGSGGYTF
TRBJ2-3 TRBV9 CASSDRATDTQDF
TRBJ2-6 TRBV7-9 CASSFAGSGGSNELTF
TRBJ1-1 TRBV7-9 CASSQGRQGAPEDFF
TRBJ2-3 TRBV2 CASGDAGAHTQYFF
TRBJ1-3 TRBV25-1 CASSDSTRTSGNTIYF
TRBJ2-3 TRBV7-8 CASSPRSGGRCQDTQYF
TRBJ1-3 TRBV2 CASGGGCGNTLYF
TRBJ1-6 TRBV9 CASSADSASYNSPLHF
TRBJ1-5 TRBV7-9 CASSSGQGAALGNQPQHF
TRBJ2-5 TRBV7-8 CATSLASEHETQYF
TRBJ2-5 TRBV7-9 CASSSGTETQYF